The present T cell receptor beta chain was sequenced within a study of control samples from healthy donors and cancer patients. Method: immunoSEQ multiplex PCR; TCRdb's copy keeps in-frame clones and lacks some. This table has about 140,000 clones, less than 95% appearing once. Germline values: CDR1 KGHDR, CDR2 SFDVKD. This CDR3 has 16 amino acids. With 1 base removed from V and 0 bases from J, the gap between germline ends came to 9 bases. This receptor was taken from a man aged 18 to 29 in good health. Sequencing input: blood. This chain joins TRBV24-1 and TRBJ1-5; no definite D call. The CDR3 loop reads CATSDFQSGSNQPQHF. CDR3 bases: TGTGCCACCAGTGATTTTCAAAGTGGTAGCAATCAGCCCCAGCATTTT.